This entry lists 10 T cell receptor beta chains sequenced from one sample in a study of response to subunit inactivated influenza vaccine (dated by TCRdb to between 2017 and 2018). The sample's time point label is to be understood as: more than 40 days after influenza vaccine administration. The library was obtained by RT-PCR. The sequencer was an Illumina HiSeq 2500. TCRdb passed the public sequencing reads through fastp at Q25 and MiXCR, retaining productive beta sequences. For every CDR3 protein sequence, its rows merge into one entry that carries the most common genes and DNA. This sample comprises 540,000 or so distinct CDR3 sequences, 13% of them detected only once. The leading ten clones occupy around 14% of the sample. The specimen was PBMCs from blood, collected around seven weeks after vaccination. The receptor source for this set is a man in his forties or fifties who received an inactivated influenza vaccine. Donor details come from another sample of the same person, matched by shared clones.

This clonotype was detected only once. Germline is not matched at one junction end, which may reflect a read error. The chain links TRBV20-1 to TRBJ2-1; 9 nucleotides line up with TRBD2. The CDR3 has 15 residues. CDR1 is DFQATT and CDR2 is SNEGSKA in the germline V gene (reference sequence). The CDR3, as DNA: TGCAGTGCTAGGCCGACTAGCGGATTCTACAGTGAGCAGTTCTTC. Translating it yields CSARPTSGFYSEQFF.

The chain employs TRBV30 and TRBJ2-5, with 8 bases matching TRBD2. V was pared by 1 base and J by 7 bases, with 17 bases of the junction left unmatched. The CDR3 has 17 residues. CDR1 is GTSNPN, CDR2 SVGIG, per germline (reference sequence). DNA for the CDR3: TGTGCCTGGAGTGACCCTACCGGGACTAGAGGCCGCGTGACCCAGTACTTC. It specifies CAWSDPTGTRGRVTQYF.

This clonotype was observed a handful of times. This sequence joins TRBV20-1 and TRBJ1-6; 10 bases line up with TRBD1. V was pared by 5 bases and J by 6 bases, with 4 bases of the junction left unmatched. The CDR3 contains 14 residues. Germline CDR1 and CDR2: DFQATT and SNEGSKA (reference sequence). For the CDR3, the DNA is TGCAGTGCTTCCGGGACAGGGGTTAATTCACCCCTCCACTTT. It specifies CSASGTGVNSPLHF.

This clonotype occurred a few times. This chain links TRBV7-8 with TRBJ1-5, with D perhaps matching TRBD1 (5 bases). The CDR3 spans 15 residues. CDR1 SGHVS and CDR2 FQNEAQ come from the germline V gene. V gave up 1 base and J gave up 3 bases, with 10 bases separating them. The CDR3 bases are TGTGCCAGCAGCTTAGGGGCAGGGAACAATCAGCCCCAGCATTTT. This sequence encodes CASSLGAGNNQPQHF.

Details on this clonotype: It may be a read error: a sequence one base away is much more abundant. This chain uses TRBV5-1 with TRBJ2-7; a weak D match, TRBD1 (6 bases). Germline values: CDR1 SGHRS, CDR2 YFSETQ. V gave up 4 bases and J gave up 1 base, with 15 bases separating them. CDR3 length equals 15 residues. CDR3: CASSQTQGVSYEQYF. Here the CDR3 DNA reads TGCGCCAGCAGCCAGACACAGGGTGTATCCTACGAGCAGTACTTC.

This sequence joins TRBV6-5 and TRBJ2-7; D ambiguous. The CDR3 spans 15 residues. V was clipped by 1 base and J by 3 bases, with 13 bases between them. CDR1 MNHEY and CDR2 SVGAGI come from the germline V gene. DNA for the CDR3: TGTGCCAGCAGTTACTTTCGGGTTTCGGTCTACGAGCAGTACTTC. Protein sequence: CASSYFRVSVYEQYF.

The V and J genes are TRBV7-9 and TRBJ2-2, with D possibly called TRBD1 or TRBD2 (5 bases each). Per the germline V gene, CDR1 is SEHNR and CDR2 is FQNEAQ (reference sequence). The ends were cut back, 1 base at V and 3 bases at J, with 6 bases in the middle. The CDR3 has 14 amino acids. CDR3 coding DNA: TGTGCCAGCAGCTTAGGGGGGTACACCGGGGAGCTGTTTTTT. Its translation: CASSLGGYTGELFF.

This clonotype was seen repeatedly, ten times or more. The V and J genes are TRBV7-2 and TRBJ1-1, with no clear D. Germline lookup yields CDR1 SGHTA and CDR2 FQGNSA. This CDR3 contains 11 residues. The V and J ends lost 2 bases and 7 bases respectively, with 5 bases between them. CDR3 DNA sequence: TGTGCCAGCAGCTTATCGGGTGAAGCTTTCTTT. Amino acids: CASSLSGEAFF.

This clonotype showed up just a few times. V is TRBV25-1 and J is TRBJ2-5, with 8 bases that match TRBD2. Losses at the gene ends were 6 bases for V and 10 bases for J; bases not matched to a gene: 4. In germline, CDR1 is MGHDK, CDR2 SYGVNS. The length of the CDR3 is 11 residues. CDR3 nucleotides: TGTGCCAGCAGCGGGGGGGAAAGCCAGTACTTC. Its protein product is CASSGGESQYF.

V usage is TRBV4-2 and J usage is TRBJ2-1, with D tentatively TRBD1 or TRBD2 (7 bases each). Germline loops: CDR1 LGHNA, CDR2 YNFKEQ. The CDR3 covers 16 residues. Trimming cost V 5 bases and J 3 bases, with 17 bases left between them. The CDR3, as DNA: TGTGCCAGCAGCACGCAGGGGGGGGCGGTCTACAATGAGCAGTTCTTC. Protein: CASSTQGGAVYNEQFF.